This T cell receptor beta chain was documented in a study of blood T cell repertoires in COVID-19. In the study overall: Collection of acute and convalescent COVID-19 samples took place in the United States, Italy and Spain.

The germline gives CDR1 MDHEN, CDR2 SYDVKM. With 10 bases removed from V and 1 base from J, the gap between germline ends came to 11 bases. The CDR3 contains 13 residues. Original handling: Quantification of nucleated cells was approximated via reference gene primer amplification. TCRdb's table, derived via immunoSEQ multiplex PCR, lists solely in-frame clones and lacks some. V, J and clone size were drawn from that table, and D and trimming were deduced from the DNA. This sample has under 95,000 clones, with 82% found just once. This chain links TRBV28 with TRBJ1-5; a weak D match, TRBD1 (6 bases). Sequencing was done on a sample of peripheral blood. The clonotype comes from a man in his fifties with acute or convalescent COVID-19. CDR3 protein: CATTGQSNQPQHF. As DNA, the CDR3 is TGTGCCACCACAGGACAGAGCAATCAGCCCCAGCATTTT. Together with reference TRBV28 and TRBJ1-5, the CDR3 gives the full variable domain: DVKVTQSSRYLVKRTGEKVFLECVQDMDHENMFWYRQDPGLGLRLIYFSYDVKMKEKGDIPEGYSVSREKKERFSLILESASTNQTSMYLCATTGQSNQPQHFGDGTRLSIL.